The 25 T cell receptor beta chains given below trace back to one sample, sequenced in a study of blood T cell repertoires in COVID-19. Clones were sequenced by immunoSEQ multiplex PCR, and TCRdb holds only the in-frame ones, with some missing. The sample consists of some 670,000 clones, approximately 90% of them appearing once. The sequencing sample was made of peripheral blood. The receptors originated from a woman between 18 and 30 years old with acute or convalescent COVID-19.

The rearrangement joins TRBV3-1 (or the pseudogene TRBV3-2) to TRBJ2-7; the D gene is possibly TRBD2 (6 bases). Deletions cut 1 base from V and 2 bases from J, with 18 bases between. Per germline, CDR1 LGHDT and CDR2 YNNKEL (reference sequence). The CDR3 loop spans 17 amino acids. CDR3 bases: TGTGCCAGCAGCCAAGGGGGCGGGATAACCACCGCCTACGAGCAGTACTTC. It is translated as CASSQGGGITTAYEQYF.

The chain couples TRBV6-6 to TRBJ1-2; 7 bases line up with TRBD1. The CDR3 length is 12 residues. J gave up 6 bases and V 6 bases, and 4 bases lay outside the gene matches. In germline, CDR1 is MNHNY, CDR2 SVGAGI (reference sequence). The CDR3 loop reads CASRPDRDGYTF. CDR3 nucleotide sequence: TGTGCCAGCAGACCTGACAGGGATGGCTACACCTTC.

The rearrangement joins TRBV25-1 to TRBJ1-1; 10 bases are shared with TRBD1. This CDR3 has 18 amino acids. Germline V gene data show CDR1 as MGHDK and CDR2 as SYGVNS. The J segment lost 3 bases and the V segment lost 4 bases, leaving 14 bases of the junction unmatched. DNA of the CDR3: TGTGCCAGCAGTGGAGGCCCCGAGGTGGGGACAGGGGACACTGAAGCTTTCTTT. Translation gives CASSGGPEVGTGDTEAFF. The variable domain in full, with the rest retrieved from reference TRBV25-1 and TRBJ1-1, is EADIYQTPRYLVIGTGKKITLECSQTMGHDKMYWYQQDPGMELHLIHYSYGVNSTEKGDLSSESTVSRIRTEHFPLTLESARPSHTSQYLCASSGGPEVGTGDTEAFFGQGTRLTVV.

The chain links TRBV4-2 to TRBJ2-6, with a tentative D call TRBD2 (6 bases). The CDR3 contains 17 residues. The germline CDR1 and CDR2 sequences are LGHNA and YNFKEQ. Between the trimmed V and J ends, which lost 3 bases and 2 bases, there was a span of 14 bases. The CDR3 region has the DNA TGTGCCAGCAGCCAGGAGGCGGGAATGACTGGGGCCAACGTCCTGACTTTC. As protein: CASSQEAGMTGANVLTF.

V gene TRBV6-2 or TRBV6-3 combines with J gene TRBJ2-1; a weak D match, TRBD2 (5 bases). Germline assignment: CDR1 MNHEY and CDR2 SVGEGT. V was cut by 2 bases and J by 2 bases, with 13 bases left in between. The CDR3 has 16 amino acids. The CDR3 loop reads CASSYKLRAPYNEQFF. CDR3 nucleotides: TGTGCCAGCAGTTACAAGTTGCGGGCCCCCTACAATGAGCAGTTCTTC.

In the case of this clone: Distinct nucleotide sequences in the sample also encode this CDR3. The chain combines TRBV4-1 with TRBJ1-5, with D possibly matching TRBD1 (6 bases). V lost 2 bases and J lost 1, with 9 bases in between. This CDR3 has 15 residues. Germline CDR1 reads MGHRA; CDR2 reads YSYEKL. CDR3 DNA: TGCGCCAGCAGCCAACTACAGGGAAGCAATCAGCCCCAGCATTTT. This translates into CASSQLQGSNQPQHF.

CDR3 bases: TGTGCCAGCAGACGGGGACAGGGGGTCACCGGGGAGCTGTTTTTT. It codes for CASRRGQGVTGELFF. The V call is TRBV5-4, the J call TRBJ2-2; 11 bases match TRBD1. The CDR3 has 15 amino acids. V shed 5 bases and J 4 bases; nucleotides not matched to a gene: 4. Per germline, CDR1 SGHNT and CDR2 YYREEE (reference sequence).

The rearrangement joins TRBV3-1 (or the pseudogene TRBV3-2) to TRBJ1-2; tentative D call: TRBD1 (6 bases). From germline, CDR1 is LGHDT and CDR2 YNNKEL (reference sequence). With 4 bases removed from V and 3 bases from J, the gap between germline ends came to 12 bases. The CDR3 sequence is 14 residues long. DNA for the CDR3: TGTGCCAGCAGCCCCAGGACAGTCTACTATGGCTACACCTTC. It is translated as CASSPRTVYYGYTF.

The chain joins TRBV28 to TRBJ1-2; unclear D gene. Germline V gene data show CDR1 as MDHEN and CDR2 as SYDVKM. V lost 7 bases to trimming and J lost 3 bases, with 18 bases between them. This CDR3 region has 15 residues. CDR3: CASKDLGAGYYGYTF. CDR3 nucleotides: TGTGCCAGCAAAGATCTGGGTGCGGGCTACTATGGCTACACCTTC.

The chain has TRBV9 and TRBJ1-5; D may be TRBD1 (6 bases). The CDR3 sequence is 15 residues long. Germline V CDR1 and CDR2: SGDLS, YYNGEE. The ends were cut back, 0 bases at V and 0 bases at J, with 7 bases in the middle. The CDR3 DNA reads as TGTGCCAGCAGCGTAGGGGGACATAGCAATCAGCCCCAGCATTTT. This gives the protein CASSVGGHSNQPQHF.

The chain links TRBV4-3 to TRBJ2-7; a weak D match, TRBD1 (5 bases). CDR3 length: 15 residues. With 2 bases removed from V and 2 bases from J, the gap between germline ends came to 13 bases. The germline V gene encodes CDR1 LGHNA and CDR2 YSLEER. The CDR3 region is CASSQTLDRPYEQYF. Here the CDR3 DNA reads TGCGCCAGCAGCCAAACTCTCGACAGACCCTACGAGCAGTACTTC.

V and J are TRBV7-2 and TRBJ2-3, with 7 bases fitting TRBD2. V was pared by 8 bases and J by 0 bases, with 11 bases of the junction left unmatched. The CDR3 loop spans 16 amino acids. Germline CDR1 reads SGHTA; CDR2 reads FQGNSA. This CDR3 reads CASAPSLALSTDTQYF. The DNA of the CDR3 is TGTGCCAGCGCCCCCTCACTAGCGCTCAGCACAGATACGCAGTATTTT.

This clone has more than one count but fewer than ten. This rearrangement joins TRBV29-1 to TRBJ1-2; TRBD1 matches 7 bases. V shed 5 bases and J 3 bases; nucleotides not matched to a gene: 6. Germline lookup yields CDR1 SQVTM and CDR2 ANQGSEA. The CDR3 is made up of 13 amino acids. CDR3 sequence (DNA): TGCAGCGTTCTTATCGGGACAGACTATGGCTACACCTTC. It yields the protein CSVLIGTDYGYTF.

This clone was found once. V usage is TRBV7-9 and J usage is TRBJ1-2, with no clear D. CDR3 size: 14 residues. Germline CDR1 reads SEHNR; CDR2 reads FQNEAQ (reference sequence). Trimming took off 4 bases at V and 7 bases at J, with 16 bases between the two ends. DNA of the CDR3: TGTGCCAGCAGCTCCTTCATCTCAGGTAGTGGCTACACCTTC. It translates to CASSSFISGSGYTF.

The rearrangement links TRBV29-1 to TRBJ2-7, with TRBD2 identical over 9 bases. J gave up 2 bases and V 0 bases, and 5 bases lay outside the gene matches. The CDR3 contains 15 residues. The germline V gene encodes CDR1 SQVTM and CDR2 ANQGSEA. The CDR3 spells CSVEDRLAGPYEQYF. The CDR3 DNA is TGCAGCGTTGAAGATCGTCTAGCGGGACCCTACGAGCAGTACTTC.

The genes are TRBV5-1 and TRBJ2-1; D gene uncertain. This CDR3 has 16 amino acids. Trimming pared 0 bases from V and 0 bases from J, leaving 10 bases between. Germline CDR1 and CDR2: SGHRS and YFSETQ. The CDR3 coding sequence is TGCGCCAGCAGCTTGGTCCCAGTCACCTCCTACAATGAGCAGTTCTTC. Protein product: CASSLVPVTSYNEQFF. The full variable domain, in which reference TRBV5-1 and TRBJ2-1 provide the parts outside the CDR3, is KAGVTQTPRYLIKTRGQQVTLSCSPISGHRSVSWYQQTPGQGLQFLFEYFSETQRNKGNFPGRFSGRQFSNSRSEMNVSTLELGDSALYLCASSLVPVTSYNEQFFGPGTRLTVL.

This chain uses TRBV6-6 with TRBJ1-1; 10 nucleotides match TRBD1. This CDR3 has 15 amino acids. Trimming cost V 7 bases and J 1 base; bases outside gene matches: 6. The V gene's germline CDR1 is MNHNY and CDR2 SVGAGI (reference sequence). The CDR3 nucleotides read TGTGCCAGCACCAAAGGGGACAGGGGGAACACTGAAGCTTTCTTT. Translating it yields CASTKGDRGNTEAFF.

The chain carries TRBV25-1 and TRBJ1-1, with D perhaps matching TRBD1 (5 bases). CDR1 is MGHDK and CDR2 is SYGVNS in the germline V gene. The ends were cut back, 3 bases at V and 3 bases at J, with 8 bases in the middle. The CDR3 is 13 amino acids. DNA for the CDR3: TGTGCCAGCAGTGACGTCAGGGACACTGAAGCTTTCTTT. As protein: CASSDVRDTEAFF.

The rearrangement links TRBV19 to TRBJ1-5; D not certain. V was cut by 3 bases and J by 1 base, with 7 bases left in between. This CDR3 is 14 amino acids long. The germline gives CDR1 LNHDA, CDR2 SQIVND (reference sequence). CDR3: CASSMRESNQPQHF. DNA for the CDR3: TGTGCCAGTAGTATGAGGGAAAGCAATCAGCCCCAGCATTTT.

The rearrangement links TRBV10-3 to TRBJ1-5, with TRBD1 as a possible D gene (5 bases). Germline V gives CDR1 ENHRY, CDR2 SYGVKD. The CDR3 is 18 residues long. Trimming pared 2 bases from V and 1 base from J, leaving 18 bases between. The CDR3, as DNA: TGTGCCATCAGTGAGCCAATCTCTGGGGGGAAGAGCAATCAGCCCCAGCATTTT. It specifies CAISEPISGGKSNQPQHF.

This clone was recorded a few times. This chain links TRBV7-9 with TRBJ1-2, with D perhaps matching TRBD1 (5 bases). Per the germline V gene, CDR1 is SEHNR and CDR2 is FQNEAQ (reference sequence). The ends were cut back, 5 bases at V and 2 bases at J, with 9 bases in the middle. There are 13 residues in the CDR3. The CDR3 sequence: CASSVGENYGYTF. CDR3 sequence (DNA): TGTGCCAGCAGCGTAGGGGAGAACTATGGCTACACCTTC.

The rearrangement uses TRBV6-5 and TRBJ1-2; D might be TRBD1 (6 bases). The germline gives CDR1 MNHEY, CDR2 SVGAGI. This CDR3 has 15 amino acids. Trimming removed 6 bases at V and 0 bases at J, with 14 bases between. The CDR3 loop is CASSSWTATNYGYTF. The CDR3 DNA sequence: TGTGCCAGCAGCTCCTGGACAGCAACTAACTATGGCTACACCTTC.

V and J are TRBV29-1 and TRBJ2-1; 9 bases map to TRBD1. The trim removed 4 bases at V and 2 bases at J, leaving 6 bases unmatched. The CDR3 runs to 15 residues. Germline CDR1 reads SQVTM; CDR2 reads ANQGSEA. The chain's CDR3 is CSVGGGTGTYNEQFF. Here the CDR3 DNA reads TGCAGCGTTGGGGGCGGGACAGGGACCTACAATGAGCAGTTCTTC.

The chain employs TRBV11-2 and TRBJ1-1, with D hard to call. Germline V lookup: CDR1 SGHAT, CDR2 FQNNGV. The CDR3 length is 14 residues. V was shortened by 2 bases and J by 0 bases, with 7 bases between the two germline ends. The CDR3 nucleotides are TGTGCCAGCAGCTTATACAACATGAACACTGAAGCTTTCTTT. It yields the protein CASSLYNMNTEAFF.

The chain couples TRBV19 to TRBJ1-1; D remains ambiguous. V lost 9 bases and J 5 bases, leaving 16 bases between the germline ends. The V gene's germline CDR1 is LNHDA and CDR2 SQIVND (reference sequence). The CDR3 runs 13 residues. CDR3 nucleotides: TGTGCCAGCGCCGGCCCCTTGAGGACTGAAGCTTTCTTT. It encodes CASAGPLRTEAFF.